The rows below give T cell receptor beta chains drawn from one sample of a study of T cells after yellow fever vaccination. TCRdb re-called the 5' RACE reads through MiXCR, storing one row per CDR3 protein. The data contain just under 600,000 distinct CDR3 sequences, approximately 13% of them singletons. The specimen comprised PBMCs, sampled on the day of the yellow fever booster vaccination. These receptors all come from a man in his thirties or forties who received the YFV17D yellow fever vaccine. Both conserved end residues are trimmed from each CDR3. Clone size appears in some rows only: once, few, many, or a class for an expanded clone.

J gene,clone size,V gene,CDR3 protein
TRBJ2-5,many,TRBV5-1,ASSEGQPRRETQY
TRBJ2-1,.,TRBV20-1,SATSGRYNEQF
TRBJ1-2,.,TRBV2,ASSRGGGYGYT
TRBJ2-7,.,TRBV20-1,SVQWPGSYEQY
TRBJ2-5,.,TRBV20-1,SAGTGRQETQY
TRBJ2-1,.,TRBV10-3,AISDGSFEQF
TRBJ2-7,.,TRBV6-1,ASKRSGTGDDEQY
TRBJ1-3,.,TRBV10-2,ASRGQSYTIY
TRBJ2-2,few,TRBV4-3,ASSQRTGGVTGELF
TRBJ2-2,.,TRBV20-1,SAPGNPGELF
TRBJ2-1,.,TRBV7-2,ASSPMGGGRYNEQF
TRBJ2-3,few,TRBV20-1,SARDLELAGGGGTDTQY
TRBJ2-5,few,TRBV27,ASKTSGSGETQY
TRBJ2-1,many,TRBV5-4,ASSLGENQGLEQF
TRBJ1-4,few,TRBV25-1,ASSELGRRDEKLF
TRBJ2-7,.,TRBV6-1,ASSRQPGYEQY